Presented here are 19 T cell receptor beta chains from one specimen sequenced in a study of PD-L1 blockade in urothelial cancer. Time point: pretreatment peripheral blood. The assay was immunoSEQ multiplex PCR, and TCRdb's table has in-frame clones only and misses some. The table has about 47,000 clones, roughly 80% seen once; the top ten hold roughly 1.8%. This specimen was PBMCs, taken around atezolizumab (anti-PD-L1) treatment. All receptors come from a man over 45 with urothelial cancer.

The chain joins TRBV6-4 to TRBJ1-5; D not certain. The V gene lost 0 bases and the J gene lost 4 bases, with 4 bases spanning the gap. CDR1 is MRHNA, CDR2 SNTAGT, per germline. The CDR3 is 13 amino acids. CDR3 nucleotides: TGTGCCAGCAGTGACTCGACAAATCAGCCCCAGCATTTT. This sequence encodes CASSDSTNQPQHF.

The gene calls are TRBV6-1 and TRBJ1-1, with 8 nucleotides matching TRBD1. The CDR3 covers 12 residues. Looked up from germline, CDR1 is MNHNS and CDR2 is SASEGT. J was trimmed by 12 bases and V by 8 bases; bases with no gene match: 11. The CDR3 sequence is CASGGQDRATFF. CDR3 nucleotide sequence: TGTGCCAGCGGGGGACAGGACAGGGCGACTTTCTTT.

DNA of the CDR3: TGCAGCGTCCGCGCCGACAGGGGGCACTATGGCTACACCTTC. This gives the protein CSVRADRGHYGYTF. The V and J genes are TRBV29-1 and TRBJ1-2; 10 bases are a match to TRBD1. The CDR3 contains 14 residues. V lost 6 bases to trimming and J lost 3 bases; unmatched junction nucleotides: 7. CDR1 SQVTM and CDR2 ANQGSEA come from the germline V gene.

V usage is TRBV2 and J usage is TRBJ2-7, with 7 bases matching TRBD1. The CDR3 consists of 14 residues. V shed 7 bases and J 2 bases; nucleotides not matched to a gene: 8. From germline, CDR1 is SNHLY and CDR2 FYNNEI. CDR3 loop: CASTQDRTTYEQYF. The CDR3, as DNA: TGTGCCAGCACCCAGGACAGGACAACCTACGAGCAGTACTTC.

The chain links TRBV15 to TRBJ1-4; the D is unclear. CDR1 LNHNV and CDR2 YYDKDF come from the germline V gene (reference sequence). The CDR3 loop spans 15 amino acids. V lost 5 bases to trimming and J lost 4 bases, with 14 bases between them. The CDR3 loop is CATSPRARSNEKLFF. CDR3 sequence (DNA): TGTGCCACCAGCCCCCGCGCACGGAGTAATGAAAAACTGTTTTTT.

This clone occurred a few times. The genes are TRBV10-2 and TRBJ2-5; 9 bases are a match to TRBD2. This CDR3 has 14 amino acids. Germline CDR1 reads WSHSY; CDR2 reads SAAADI. With V trimmed by 4 bases and J by 8 bases, 8 bases remained unmatched. The CDR3 DNA follows: TGCGCCAGCAGTGTTAGCGGGGGAGGTGATACCCAGTACTTC. Translation: CASSVSGGGDTQYF.

The chain employs TRBV9 and TRBJ2-1; 10 bases are a match to TRBD2. V dropped 0 bases and J dropped 8; count of bases not matched to a gene: 8. CDR3 length equals 16 residues. The germline V gene has CDR1 SGDLS and CDR2 YYNGEE. This CDR3 is CASSVGPSGRADEQFF. The CDR3 DNA follows: TGTGCCAGCAGCGTAGGTCCTAGCGGGAGAGCGGATGAGCAGTTCTTC.

The CDR3 region is CASSVRLSTGELFF. CDR3 sequence (DNA): TGTGCCAGCAGCGTGAGACTCTCCACCGGGGAGCTGTTTTTT. The V call is TRBV9, the J call TRBJ2-2, with D unclear. Looked up from germline, CDR1 is SGDLS and CDR2 is YYNGEE. The CDR3 has 14 amino acids. The V end lost 2 bases, the J end lost 4 bases, and 9 bases lay between the germline ends.

This clone has a single count. The chain carries TRBV5-1 and TRBJ2-3; 8 bases match TRBD1. Looked up from germline, CDR1 is SGHRS and CDR2 is YFSETQ. The CDR3 has 15 amino acids. Trimming took 4 bases from V and 2 from J; bases not matched to a gene: 6. CDR3 region: CASSLGDRNTDTQYF. In DNA, the CDR3 is TGCGCCAGCAGCCTAGGGGACAGGAACACAGATACGCAGTATTTT.

The CDR3 loop is CASSHEGEGHTIYF. The CDR3, as DNA: TGCGCCAGCAGCCACGAGGGCGAAGGTCACACCATATATTTT. The rearrangement links TRBV4-1 to TRBJ1-3; D remains ambiguous. Germline CDR1 is MGHRA and CDR2 is YSYEKL. Trimming left V 3 bases short and J 8 bases short, with 14 bases between. The CDR3 is 14 amino acids.

This clone was seen just once. The V and J genes are TRBV5-1 and TRBJ2-6; D remains unclear. The CDR3 loop spans 15 amino acids. The germline V gene has CDR1 SGHRS and CDR2 YFSETQ. V shed 6 bases and J shed 1 base, with 11 bases lying between them. The CDR3 sequence is CASTHSGSGANVLTF. CDR3 sequence (DNA): TGCGCCAGCACACACAGTGGATCTGGGGCCAACGTCCTGACTTTC.

This rearrangement joins TRBV28 to TRBJ2-2; the D gene is possibly TRBD2 (5 bases). The CDR3 is made up of 12 amino acids. From germline, CDR1 is MDHEN and CDR2 SYDVKM. Between the trimmed V and J ends, which lost 10 bases and 4 bases, there was a span of 10 bases. The CDR3 DNA sequence: TGTGCCACACACGGGGTCACCGGGGAGCTGTTTTTT. Its protein is CATHGVTGELFF.

V and J are TRBV29-1 and TRBJ1-1, with D unclear. Trimming stripped 6 bases from V and 1 base from J, with 9 bases between. The germline CDR1 and CDR2 sequences are SQVTM and ANQGSEA. This CDR3 contains 12 residues. The CDR3 DNA follows: TGCAGCGTACAGTCACGGAACACTGAAGCTTTCTTT. Translated: CSVQSRNTEAFF.

The CDR3 nucleotides read TGTGCCAGCAGTCCGGGGGGAATGCAGGGCGAAATAAATCAGCCCCAGCATTTT. This translates into CASSPGGMQGEINQPQHF. The gene calls are TRBV11-3 and TRBJ1-5, with D perhaps matching TRBD1 (5 bases). The V and J ends lost 6 bases and 4 bases respectively, with 25 bases between them. This CDR3 contains 18 residues. Germline assignment: CDR1 SGHNT and CDR2 YENEEA.

The chain combines TRBV5-1 with TRBJ1-4; tentatively, D is TRBD1 (6 bases). The ends were cut back, 4 bases at V and 3 bases at J, with 10 bases in the middle. Per germline, CDR1 SGHRS and CDR2 YFSETQ. This CDR3 contains 14 residues. DNA for the CDR3: TGCGCCAGCAGCCCTAGACAGGCTAATGAAAAACTGTTTTTT. This sequence encodes CASSPRQANEKLFF. Looking up the rest from reference TRBV5-1 and TRBJ1-4 gives the full variable domain: KAGVTQTPRYLIKTRGQQVTLSCSPISGHRSVSWYQQTPGQGLQFLFEYFSETQRNKGNFPGRFSGRQFSNSRSEMNVSTLELGDSALYLCASSPRQANEKLFFGSGTQLSVL.

V is TRBV9 and J is TRBJ2-1; D unresolved. Trimming removed 0 bases at V and 2 bases at J, with 6 bases between. This CDR3 comprises 14 residues. Germline-derived CDR1 and CDR2 are SGDLS and YYNGEE. CDR3 DNA: TGTGCCAGCAGCGTAGGGCCCACCTACAATGAGCAGTTCTTC. Translation gives CASSVGPTYNEQFF.

J is TRBJ1-4 and V is TRBV28; the D is unclear. V was clipped by 9 bases and J by 5 bases, with 16 bases between them. This CDR3 is built from 14 residues. Germline V CDR1 and CDR2: MDHEN, SYDVKM. The CDR3 spells CASYTRRENEKLFF. The CDR3 DNA is TGTGCCAGTTATACGAGACGGGAGAATGAAAAACTGTTTTTT. Looking up the rest from reference TRBV28 and TRBJ1-4 gives the full variable domain: DVKVTQSSRYLVKRTGEKVFLECVQDMDHENMFWYRQDPGLGLRLIYFSYDVKMKEKGDIPEGYSVSREKKERFSLILESASTNQTSMYLCASYTRRENEKLFFGSGTQLSVL.

The chain employs TRBV23-1 and TRBJ2-1, with 9 bases that match TRBD2. TRBV23-1 is identified as an open reading frame with a role that is uncertain. V shed 4 bases, J shed 3 bases, and the junction held 10 bases outside the gene matches. CDR3 size: 17 residues. This CDR3 is CASSPLGSGGSYNEQFF. The CDR3 DNA reads as TGCGCCAGCAGTCCGCTAGGAAGCGGGGGGAGCTACAATGAGCAGTTCTTC.

This chain connects TRBV5-4 to TRBJ2-2; 7 nucleotides line up with TRBD1. Trimming at V came to 4 bases and at J to 2 bases, leaving 8 bases not matched to a gene. This CDR3 has 16 residues. CDR1 and CDR2 (germline): SGHNT, YYREEE (reference sequence). The CDR3 reads CASSGFGQVNTGELFF. Here the CDR3 DNA reads TGTGCCAGCAGCGGCTTCGGACAGGTCAACACCGGGGAGCTGTTTTTT. The whole variable domain, remainder taken from reference TRBV5-4 and TRBJ2-2, is ETGVTQSPTHLIKTRGQQVTLRCSSQSGHNTVSWYQQALGQGPQFIFQYYREEENGRGNFPPRFSGLQFPNYSSELNVNALELDDSALYLCASSGFGQVNTGELFFGEGSRLTVL.